This T cell receptor (beta chain) came from a study of technical replicates of blood from several donors. Per germline, CDR1 SNHLY and CDR2 FYNNEI. The CDR3 consists of 13 residues. Method: immunoSEQ multiplex PCR; TCRdb's copy keeps in-frame clones and lacks some. Of approximately 73,000 clones in the sample, 85% to 95% were seen once. Concerning this clone: The junction and the germline gene differ at one end; a read error may be behind it.

This receptor was obtained from a human donor in good health. Sequencing input: T cells isolated from PBMCs. The chain carries TRBV2 and TRBJ2-7, with D perhaps matching TRBD2 (6 bases). Here the CDR3 DNA reads TGTGCCAGCAGCATACTAGCCTCCTTCGAGCAGTACTTC. Its translation: CASSILASFEQYF.